One TCR beta chain is described in this entry. Its antigen remains unidentified. This entry is derived from a study of a mutant IDH1 vaccine in newly diagnosed glioma. Study-level information: In weeks 1, 3, 5, 7, 11, 15, 19 and 23, patients were immunized, eight times in all. General study points: Across multiple MHC alleles, around 92% of patients had vaccine-induced responses.

Time point: week 23, last vaccination. The study gave 300 ug of mutant IDH1 20-mer peptide per vaccine dose, with topical imiquimod. Profiling relied on immunoSEQ multiplex PCR, and the TCRdb table lists in-frame clones only, not all of them. The sample carries some 38,000 clones, approximately 80% recorded once. The CDR3 extends over 11 amino acids. V was trimmed by 6 bases and J by 8 bases, leaving 11 bases between them. From germline, CDR1 is DFQATT and CDR2 SNEGSKA (reference sequence). V usage is TRBV20-1 and J usage is TRBJ2-1; tentatively, D is TRBD2 (5 bases). The receptor was derived from a middle-aged man with glioma. This specimen consisted of PBMCs, obtained from a glioma patient whose treatment included an IDH1 peptide vaccine. The CDR3 DNA reads as TGCAGTGCAACCACTAGAGATGAGCAGTTCTTC. Amino acids: CSATTRDEQFF.